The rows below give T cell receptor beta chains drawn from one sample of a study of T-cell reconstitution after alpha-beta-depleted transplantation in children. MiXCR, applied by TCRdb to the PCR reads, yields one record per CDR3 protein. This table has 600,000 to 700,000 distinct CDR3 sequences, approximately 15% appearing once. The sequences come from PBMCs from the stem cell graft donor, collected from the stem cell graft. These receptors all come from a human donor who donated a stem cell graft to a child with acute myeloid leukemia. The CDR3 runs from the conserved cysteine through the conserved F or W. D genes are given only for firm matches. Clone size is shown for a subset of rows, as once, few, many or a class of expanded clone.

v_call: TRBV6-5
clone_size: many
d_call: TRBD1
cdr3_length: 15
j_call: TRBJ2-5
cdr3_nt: TGTGCCAGCAGTTACCTTGGACAGGAACAAGAGACCCAGTACTTC
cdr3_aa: CASSYLGQEQETQYF

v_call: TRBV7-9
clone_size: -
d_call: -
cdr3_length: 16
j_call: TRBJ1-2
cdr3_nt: TGTGCCAGCAGCATCTCTCGGGCAGAGACTAACTATGGCTACACCTTC
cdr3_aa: CASSISRAETNYGYTF

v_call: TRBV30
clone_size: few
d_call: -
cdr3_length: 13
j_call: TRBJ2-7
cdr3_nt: TGTGCCTGGAGTGTAGGGACGGTCTACGAGCAGTACTTC
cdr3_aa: CAWSVGTVYEQYF

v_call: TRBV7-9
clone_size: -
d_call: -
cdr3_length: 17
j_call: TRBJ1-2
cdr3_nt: TGTGCCAGCAGCCTCCGGTCGGGGGGGGATTTTGGGGATGGCTACACCTTC
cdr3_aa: CASSLRSGGDFGDGYTF

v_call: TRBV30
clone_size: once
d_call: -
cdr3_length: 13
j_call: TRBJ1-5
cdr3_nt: TGTGCCTGGAGTAGCGGGTACAATCAGCCCCAGCATTTT
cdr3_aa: CAWSSGYNQPQHF

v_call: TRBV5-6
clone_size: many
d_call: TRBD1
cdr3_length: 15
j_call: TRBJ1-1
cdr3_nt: TGTGCCAGCAGCATGGGTCCCGACAGGGGGACTGAAGCTTTCTTT
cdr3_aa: CASSMGPDRGTEAFF

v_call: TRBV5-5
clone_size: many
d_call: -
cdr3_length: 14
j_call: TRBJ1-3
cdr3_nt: TGTGCCAGCAGCTTAGCACAGTCTGGAAACACCATATATTTT
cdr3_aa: CASSLAQSGNTIYF

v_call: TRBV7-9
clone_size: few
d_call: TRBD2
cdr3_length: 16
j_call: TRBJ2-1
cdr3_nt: TGTGCCAGCATCCATACTAGCGGGGGGTCCTACAATGAGCAGTTCTTC
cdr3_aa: CASIHTSGGSYNEQFF

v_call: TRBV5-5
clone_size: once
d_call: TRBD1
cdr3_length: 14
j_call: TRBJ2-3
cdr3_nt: TGTGCCAGCAGCTGGGGGACAGGCCCAGATACGCAGTATTTT
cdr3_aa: CASSWGTGPDTQYF

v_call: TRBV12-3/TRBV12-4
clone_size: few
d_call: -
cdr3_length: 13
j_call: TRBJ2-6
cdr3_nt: TGTGCCAGCAGGAAGGCTGGGGCCAACGTCCTGACTTTC
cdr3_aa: CASRKAGANVLTF

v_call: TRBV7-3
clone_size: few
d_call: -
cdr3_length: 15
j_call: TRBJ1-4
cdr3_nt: TGTGCCAGCAGCTTAAAGGCAGGGGAAGGTGAAAAACTGTTTTTT
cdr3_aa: CASSLKAGEGEKLFF

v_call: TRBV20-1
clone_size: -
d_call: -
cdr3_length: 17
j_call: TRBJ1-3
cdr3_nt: TGCAGTGCTAGATCCGGGAGGGGGTTGCCCTCTGGAAACACCATATATTTT
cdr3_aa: CSARSGRGLPSGNTIYF

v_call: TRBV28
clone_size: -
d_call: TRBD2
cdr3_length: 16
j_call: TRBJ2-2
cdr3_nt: TGTGCCACCGGACTAGCGGGGGGGCCTGACACCGGGGAGCTGTTTTTT
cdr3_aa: CATGLAGGPDTGELFF

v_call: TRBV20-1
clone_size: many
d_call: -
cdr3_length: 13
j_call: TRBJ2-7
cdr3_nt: TGCAGCATCGAGGGACAAGGTACCTACGAGCAGTACTTC
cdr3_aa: CSIEGQGTYEQYF

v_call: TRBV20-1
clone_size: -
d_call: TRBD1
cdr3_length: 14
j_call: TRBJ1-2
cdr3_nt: TGCAGTGCTAGAGATGGACAGGGCGACTATGGCTACACCTTC
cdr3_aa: CSARDGQGDYGYTF

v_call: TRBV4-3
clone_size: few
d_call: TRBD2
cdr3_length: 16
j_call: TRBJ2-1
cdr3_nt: TGCGCCAGCAGCCAAGATAAGGGAGCGGGGGGCGATGAGCAGTTCTTC
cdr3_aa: CASSQDKGAGGDEQFF

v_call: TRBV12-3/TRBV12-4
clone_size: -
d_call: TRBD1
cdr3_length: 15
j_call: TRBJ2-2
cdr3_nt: TGTGCCAGCAGACCTATGACAGGGGGCCCCGGGGAGCTGTTTTTT
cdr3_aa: CASRPMTGGPGELFF

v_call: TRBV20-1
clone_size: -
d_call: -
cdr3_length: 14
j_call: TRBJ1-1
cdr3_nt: TGCAGTGCTAGAGTTCGCGGCGGCTACACTGAAGCTTTCTTT
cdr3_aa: CSARVRGGYTEAFF

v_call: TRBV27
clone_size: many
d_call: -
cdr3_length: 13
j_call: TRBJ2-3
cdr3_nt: TGTGCCAGCAGTTCAGTAGTGGGGGATACGCAGTATTTT
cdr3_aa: CASSSVVGDTQYF

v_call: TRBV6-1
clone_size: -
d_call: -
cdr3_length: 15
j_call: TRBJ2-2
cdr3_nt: TGTGCCAGCACGAGGGGGGCGCCGGGCACCGGGGAGCTGTTTTTT
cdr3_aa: CASTRGAPGTGELFF

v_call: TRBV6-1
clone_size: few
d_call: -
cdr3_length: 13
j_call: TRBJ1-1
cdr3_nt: TGTGCCAGCGCCGGGGGGCCGGACACTGAAGCTTTCTTT
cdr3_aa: CASAGGPDTEAFF

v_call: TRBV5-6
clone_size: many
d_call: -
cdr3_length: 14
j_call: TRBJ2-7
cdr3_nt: TGTGCCAGCAGCTTCGGCAGGAACACCTACGAGCAGTACTTC
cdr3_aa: CASSFGRNTYEQYF

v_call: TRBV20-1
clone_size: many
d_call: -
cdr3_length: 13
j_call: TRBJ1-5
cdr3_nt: TGCAGTGCACACCGGGAGCAGGGTCAGCCCCAGCATTTT
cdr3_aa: CSAHREQGQPQHF

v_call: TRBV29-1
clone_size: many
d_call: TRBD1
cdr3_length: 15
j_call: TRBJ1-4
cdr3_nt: TGCAGCGCCACGGACAGGACGTCTTCGGATGAAAAACTGTTTTTT
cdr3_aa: CSATDRTSSDEKLFF

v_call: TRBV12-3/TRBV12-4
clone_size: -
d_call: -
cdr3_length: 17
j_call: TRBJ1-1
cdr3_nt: TGTGCCAGCAGTTTACATGGACCTCTGGAGATGAACACTGAAGCTTTCTTT
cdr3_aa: CASSLHGPLEMNTEAFF

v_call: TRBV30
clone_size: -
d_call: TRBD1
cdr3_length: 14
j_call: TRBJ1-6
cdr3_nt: TGTGCCTGGAAGCTAACAGGGGTAAATTCACCCCTCCACTTT
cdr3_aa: CAWKLTGVNSPLHF

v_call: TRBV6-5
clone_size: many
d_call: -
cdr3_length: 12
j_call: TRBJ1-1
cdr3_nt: TGTGCCAGCAGTTACGGGGAGACCGAAGCTTTCTTT
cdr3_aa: CASSYGETEAFF

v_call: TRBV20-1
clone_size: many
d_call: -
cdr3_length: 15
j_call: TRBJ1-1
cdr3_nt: TGCAGTGCTAGACACCTCACAGGTCTGAACACTGAAGCTTTCTTT
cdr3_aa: CSARHLTGLNTEAFF

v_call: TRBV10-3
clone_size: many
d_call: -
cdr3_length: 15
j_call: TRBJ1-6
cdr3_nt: TGTGCCATCAGTGACAGGGACTCCTATAATTCACCCCTCCACTTT
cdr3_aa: CAISDRDSYNSPLHF

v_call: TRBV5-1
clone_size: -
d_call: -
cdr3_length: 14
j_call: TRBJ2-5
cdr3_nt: TGCGCCAGCAGCATCCGGGCCGGGGGAGAGACCCAGTACTTC
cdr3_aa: CASSIRAGGETQYF

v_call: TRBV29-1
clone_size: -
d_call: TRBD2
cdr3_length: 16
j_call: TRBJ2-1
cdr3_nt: TGCAGCGTTGAAGACGGTCGTAGCGGGGGGTCGGATGAGCAGTTCTTC
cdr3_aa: CSVEDGRSGGSDEQFF

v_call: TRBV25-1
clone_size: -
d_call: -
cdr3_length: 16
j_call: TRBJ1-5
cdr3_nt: TGTGCCAGCAGTGATAGCAGGGGATTGAGCAATCAGCCCCAGCATTTT
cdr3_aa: CASSDSRGLSNQPQHF

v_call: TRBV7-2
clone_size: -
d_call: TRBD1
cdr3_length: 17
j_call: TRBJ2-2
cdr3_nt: TGTGCCAGCAGCCAACAGGGGGCGGTCGGGGATATCGGGGAGCTGTTTTTT
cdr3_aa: CASSQQGAVGDIGELFF

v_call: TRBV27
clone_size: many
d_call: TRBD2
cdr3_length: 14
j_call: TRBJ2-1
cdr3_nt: TGTGCCAGCAGTCCTAGCGGGGGGGGAAATGAGCAGTTCTTC
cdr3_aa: CASSPSGGGNEQFF

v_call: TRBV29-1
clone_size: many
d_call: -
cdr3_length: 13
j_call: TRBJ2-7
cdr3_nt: TGCAGCGTTGAGGGGGACACGTCCTACGAGCAGTACTTC
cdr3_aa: CSVEGDTSYEQYF

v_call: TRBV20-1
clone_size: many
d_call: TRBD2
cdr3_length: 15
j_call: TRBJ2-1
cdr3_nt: TGCAGTGCTAGGACTAGCGGTCCTCCGTACAATGAGCAGTTCTTC
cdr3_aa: CSARTSGPPYNEQFF

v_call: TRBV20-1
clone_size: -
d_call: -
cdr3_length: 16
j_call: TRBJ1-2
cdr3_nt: TGCAGTGCTAGAGCTGGCGGAGTTCCAGCTAACTATGGCTACACCTTC
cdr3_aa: CSARAGGVPANYGYTF

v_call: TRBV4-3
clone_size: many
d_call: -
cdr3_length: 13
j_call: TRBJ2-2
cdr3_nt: TGCGCCAGCAGCCAGGACCGATGGGAGGAGCTGTTTTTT
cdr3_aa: CASSQDRWEELFF

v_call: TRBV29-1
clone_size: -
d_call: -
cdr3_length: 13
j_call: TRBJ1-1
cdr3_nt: TGCAGCGGGGATCAGGGTGGCGACACTGAAGCTTTCTTT
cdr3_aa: CSGDQGGDTEAFF

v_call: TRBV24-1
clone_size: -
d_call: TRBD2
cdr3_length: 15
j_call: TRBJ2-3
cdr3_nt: TGTGCCACCAGTGCGACTAGCGGGGTCACAGATACGCAGTATTTT
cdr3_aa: CATSATSGVTDTQYF

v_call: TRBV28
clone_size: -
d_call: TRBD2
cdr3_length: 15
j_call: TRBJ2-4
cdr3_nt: TGTGCCAGCAGTGATCAGCGGGGTGGCAAAAACATTCAGTACTTC
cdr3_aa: CASSDQRGGKNIQYF

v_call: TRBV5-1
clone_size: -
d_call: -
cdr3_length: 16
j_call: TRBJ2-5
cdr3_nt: TGCGCCAGCAGCTTGGCCCGACAGGCGTACCAAGAGACCCAGTACTTC
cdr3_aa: CASSLARQAYQETQYF

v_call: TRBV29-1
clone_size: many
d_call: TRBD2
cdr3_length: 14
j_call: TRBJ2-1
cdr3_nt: TGCAGCGTTGAAGAACGGGGGGGTTTGCATGAGCAGTTCTTC
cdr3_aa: CSVEERGGLHEQFF

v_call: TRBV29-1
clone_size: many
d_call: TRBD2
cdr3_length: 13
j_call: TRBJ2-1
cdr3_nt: TGCAGCGTTATGGGGGGGGGAGGAACTGAGCAGTTCTTC
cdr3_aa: CSVMGGGGTEQFF

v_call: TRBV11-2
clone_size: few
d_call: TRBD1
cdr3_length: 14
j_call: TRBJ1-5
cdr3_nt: TGTGCCAGCACCGACAGGGAGGCGAGTCAGCCCCAGCATTTT
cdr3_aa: CASTDREASQPQHF

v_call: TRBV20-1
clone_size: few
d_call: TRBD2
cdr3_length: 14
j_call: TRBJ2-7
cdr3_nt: TGCAGTGCTACCCTCGGACTAGCGGGGGACGAGCAGTACTTC
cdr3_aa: CSATLGLAGDEQYF

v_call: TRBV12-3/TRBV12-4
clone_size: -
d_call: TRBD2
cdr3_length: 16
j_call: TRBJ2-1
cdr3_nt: TGTGCCAGCAGTTTAGGACTAGCGGGGGTGTACAATGAGCAGTTCTTC
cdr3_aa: CASSLGLAGVYNEQFF

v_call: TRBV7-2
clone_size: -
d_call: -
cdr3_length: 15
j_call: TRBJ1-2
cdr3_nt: TGTGCCAGCAGCTTATACCCAGGGGAGACTCGTGGCTACACCTTC
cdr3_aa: CASSLYPGETRGYTF

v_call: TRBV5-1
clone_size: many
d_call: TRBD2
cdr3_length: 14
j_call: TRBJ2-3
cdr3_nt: TGCGCCAGCAAGATCGGGGGGGCGAAAGATACGCAGTATTTT
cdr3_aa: CASKIGGAKDTQYF

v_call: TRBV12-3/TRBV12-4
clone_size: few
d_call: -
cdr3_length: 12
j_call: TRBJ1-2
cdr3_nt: TGTGCCAGCGGACCCGGGACTAGGGGCTACACCTTC
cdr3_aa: CASGPGTRGYTF